Detailed here is one T cell receptor (beta chain). The data stem from a study of PD-L1 blockade in urothelial cancer. Assay: immunoSEQ multiplex PCR; the TCRdb copy retains only in-frame clones and omits some. Here the sample spans more than 90,000 clones, roughly 87% being singletons. CDR3 length: 15 amino acids. Germline values: CDR1 SGHRS, CDR2 YFSETQ. V was cut by 0 bases and J by 0 bases, with 8 bases left in between. Time point given: pretreatment peripheral blood. This TCR came from a man aged 60 to 75 with urothelial cancer. This specimen consisted of PBMCs, obtained around atezolizumab (anti-PD-L1) treatment. The chain combines TRBV5-1 with TRBJ2-3; D remains unclear. The CDR3 DNA sequence: TGCGCCAGCAGCTTGGGGCGGCCTAGCACAGATACGCAGTATTTT. Translated: CASSLGRPSTDTQYF.